This T cell receptor beta chain was obtained from a study of blood T cell repertoires in COVID-19. Study-wide background: The United States, Italy and Spain were the sources of the acute and convalescent COVID-19 samples.

Here immunoSEQ multiplex PCR was the method, and the copy in TCRdb shows in-frame clones only, minus some. The table records some 300,000 clones, more than 85% of them present only once. The germline V gene has CDR1 MNHEY and CDR2 SMNVEV (reference sequence). The V gene lost 3 bases and the J gene lost 8 bases, with 13 bases spanning the gap. This CDR3 has 14 amino acids. No more than 2 weeks before study entry, exposed participants had met a case of COVID-19. This receptor was identified in a woman aged 25 to 39 who had been exposed to COVID-19. V and J are TRBV27 and TRBJ1-4; TRBD1 is a possible D gene (6 bases). The sample taken for sequencing was PBMCs or T cells enriched from blood (not recorded which). CDR3 amino acids: CASSLAGAGEKLFF. The CDR3, as DNA: TGTGCCAGCAGTTTGGCGGGGGCAGGAGAAAAACTGTTTTTT.